One and the same sample provided the 5 T cell receptor beta chains below, sequenced in a study of blood T cell repertoires in COVID-19. This table comes from immunoSEQ multiplex PCR, and its TCRdb copy is limited to in-frame clones, with some not included. Here the sample spans 220,000 or so clones, around four fifths being singletons. Sequencing was done on a sample of peripheral blood. The receptors derive from a man aged 30 to 45 with active or convalescent COVID-19.

The V and J genes are TRBV25-1 and TRBJ2-7; 9 bases are a match to TRBD1. The CDR3 contains 14 residues. The ends lost 5 bases at V and 1 base at J; junction bases unmatched: 3. The V gene's germline CDR1 is MGHDK and CDR2 SYGVNS. CDR3 DNA: TGTGCCAGCAGTCTGGGACAGGGATCCTACGAGCAGTACTTC. Translated, it gives CASSLGQGSYEQYF.

The chain recombines TRBV27 with TRBJ2-5, with TRBD2 identical over 7 bases. This CDR3 is 14 amino acids long. Germline V gives CDR1 MNHEY, CDR2 SMNVEV (reference sequence). V was clipped by 6 bases and J by 5 bases; unmatched bases: 9. Here the CDR3 reads CASREVWEGETQYF. The CDR3 bases are TGTGCCAGCAGAGAGGTGTGGGAGGGTGAGACCCAGTACTTC.

The CDR3 is CASSATSGDSYEQYF. CDR3 nucleotides: TGTGCCAGCAGCGCGACTAGCGGGGACTCCTACGAGCAGTACTTC. The rearrangement uses TRBV7-2 and TRBJ2-7; 11 nucleotides agree with TRBD2. The CDR3 contains 15 residues. V shed 5 bases, J shed 0 bases, and the junction held 3 bases outside the gene matches. Germline CDR1 and CDR2: SGHTA and FQGNSA.

This chain links TRBV9 with TRBJ2-2, with no clear D. Germline-derived CDR1 and CDR2 are SGDLS and YYNGEE. Trimming shortened V by 2 bases and J by 0 bases, and 5 bases separated the two germline ends. This CDR3 is built from 14 residues. This CDR3 is CASSVPSNTGELFF. The DNA for the CDR3 is TGTGCCAGCAGCGTCCCGTCGAACACCGGGGAGCTGTTTTTT.

Here the CDR3 reads CASREGQGDQPQHF. The DNA for the CDR3 is TGTGCCAGCAGGGAGGGACAGGGCGATCAGCCCCAGCATTTT. The J gene is TRBJ1-5, the V gene TRBV2; TRBD1 matches 9 bases. V trimming: 6 bases; J trimming: 5 bases; junction bases outside the gene matches: 5. Germline V gene lookup returns CDR1 SNHLY and CDR2 FYNNEI. The CDR3 sequence is 14 residues long.